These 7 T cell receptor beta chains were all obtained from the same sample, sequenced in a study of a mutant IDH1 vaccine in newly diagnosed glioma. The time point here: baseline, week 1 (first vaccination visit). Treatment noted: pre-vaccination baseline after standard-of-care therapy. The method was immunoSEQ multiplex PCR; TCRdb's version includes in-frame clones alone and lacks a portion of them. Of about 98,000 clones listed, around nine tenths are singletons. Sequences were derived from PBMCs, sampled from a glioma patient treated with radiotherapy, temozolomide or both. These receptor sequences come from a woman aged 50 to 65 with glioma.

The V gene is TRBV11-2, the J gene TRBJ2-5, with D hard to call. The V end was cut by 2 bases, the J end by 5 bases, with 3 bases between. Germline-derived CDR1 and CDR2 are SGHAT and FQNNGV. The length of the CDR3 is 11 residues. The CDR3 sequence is CASSLRETQYF. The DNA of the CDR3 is TGTGCCAGCAGCTTAAGGGAGACCCAGTACTTC.

This chain's CDR3 is CASSLSTSGYYEQYF. CDR3 DNA: TGCGCCAGCAGCCTCTCGACTAGCGGGTACTACGAGCAGTACTTC. The rearrangement uses TRBV4-1 and TRBJ2-7; 10 nucleotides agree with TRBD2. The CDR3 runs 15 residues. The V and J ends lost 4 bases and 3 bases, in that order; junction bases with no gene match: 6. Germline V lookup: CDR1 MGHRA, CDR2 YSYEKL.

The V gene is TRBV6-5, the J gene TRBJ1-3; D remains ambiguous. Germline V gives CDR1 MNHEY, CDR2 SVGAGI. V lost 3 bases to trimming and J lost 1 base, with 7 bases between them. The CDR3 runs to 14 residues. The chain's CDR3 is CASSYSTSGNTIYF. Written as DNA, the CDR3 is TGTGCCAGCAGTTATTCGACTTCTGGAAACACCATATATTTT.

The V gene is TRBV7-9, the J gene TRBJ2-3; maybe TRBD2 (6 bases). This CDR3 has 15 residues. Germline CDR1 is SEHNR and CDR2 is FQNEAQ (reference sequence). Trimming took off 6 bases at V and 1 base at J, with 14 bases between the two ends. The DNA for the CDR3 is TGTGCCAGCAGTGCGGGGCTTGGGGGCACAGATACGCAGTATTTT. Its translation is CASSAGLGGTDTQYF.

The CDR3 loop reads CSVRGPLGGDTEAFF. The CDR3 coding sequence is TGCAGCGTGAGAGGTCCTTTGGGGGGGGACACTGAAGCTTTCTTT. The chain links TRBV29-1 to TRBJ1-1, with D possibly being TRBD1 (5 bases). V lost 6 bases, J lost 3 bases, and 20 bases lay in between. The CDR3 extends over 15 amino acids. Germline values: CDR1 SQVTM, CDR2 ANQGSEA.

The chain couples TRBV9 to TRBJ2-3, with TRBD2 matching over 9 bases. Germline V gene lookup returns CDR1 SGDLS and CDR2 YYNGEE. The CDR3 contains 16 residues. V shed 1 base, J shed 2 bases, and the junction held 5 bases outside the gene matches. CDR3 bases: TGTGCCAGCAGCGTAATGGGACTAGCCCTCACAGATACGCAGTATTTT. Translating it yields CASSVMGLALTDTQYF.

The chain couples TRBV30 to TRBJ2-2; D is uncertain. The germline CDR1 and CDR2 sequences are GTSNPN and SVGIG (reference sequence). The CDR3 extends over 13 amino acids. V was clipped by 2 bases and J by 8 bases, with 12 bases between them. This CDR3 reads CAWSYAGRGELFF. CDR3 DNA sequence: TGTGCCTGGAGTTACGCTGGCAGGGGGGAGCTGTTTTTT.